The entry below describes one T cell receptor beta chain. Its target is unknown. These data originate in a study of cytomegalovirus exposure and HLA in healthy donors. Donors were drawn from the roughly 120-subject validation cohort, separate from the roughly 610-subject first cohort. General study findings and limits: Researchers catalogued roughly 150 TCR beta chains as cytomegalovirus-associated. The classifier reportedly diagnosed cytomegalovirus status with high sensitivity and specificity. In vitro confirmation showed three CMV-associated chains to be CMV antigen specific.

The germline CDR1 and CDR2 sequences are LNHDA and SQIVND (reference sequence). V was clipped by 8 bases and J by 4 bases; unmatched bases: 1. The CDR3 sequence is 12 residues long. TCRdb keeps only in-frame clones here, not all; method: immunoSEQ multiplex PCR. The data contain 120,000 or so clones, roughly 90% of them singletons. This chain uses TRBV19 with TRBJ1-1; 10 bases are shared with TRBD1. Material: PBMCs. The receptor's source is a woman aged 18-30 years in good health and CMV-seronegative. CDR3 amino acids: CASGQGGTEAFF. CDR3 nucleotide sequence: TGTGCCAGTGGACAGGGGGGCACTGAAGCTTTCTTT.